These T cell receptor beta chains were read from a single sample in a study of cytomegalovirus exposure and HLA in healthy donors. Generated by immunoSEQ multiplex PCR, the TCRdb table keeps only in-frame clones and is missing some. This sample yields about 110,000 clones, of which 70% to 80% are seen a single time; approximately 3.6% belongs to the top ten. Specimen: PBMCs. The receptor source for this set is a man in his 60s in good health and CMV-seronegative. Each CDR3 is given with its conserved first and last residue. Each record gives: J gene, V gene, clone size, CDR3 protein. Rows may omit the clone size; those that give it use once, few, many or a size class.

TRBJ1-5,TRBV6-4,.,CASGGRGGNQPQHF
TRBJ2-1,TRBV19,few,CASSRGSSYNEQFF
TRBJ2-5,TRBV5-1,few,CASSLEQYGTQYF
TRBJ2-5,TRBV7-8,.,CASSFVAGAPPETQYF
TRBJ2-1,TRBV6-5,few,CASRGQGEVEQFF
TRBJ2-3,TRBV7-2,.,CASPDGAGGRTDTQYF
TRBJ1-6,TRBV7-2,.,CASSPGTGGASGSPLHF
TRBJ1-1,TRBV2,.,CASTRQGVNTEAFF
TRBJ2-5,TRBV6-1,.,CASSESKLQETQYF
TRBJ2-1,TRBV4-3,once,CASSQVGGNEQFF
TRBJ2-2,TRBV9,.,CASSEGQGAGTGELFF
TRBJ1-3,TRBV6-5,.,CASIDSYSGNTIYF
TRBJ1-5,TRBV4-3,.,CASSQDPPGGSGQPQHF
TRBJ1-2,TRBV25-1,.,CASTRTGGYYGYTF
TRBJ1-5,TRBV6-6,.,CASSLRNNQPQHF